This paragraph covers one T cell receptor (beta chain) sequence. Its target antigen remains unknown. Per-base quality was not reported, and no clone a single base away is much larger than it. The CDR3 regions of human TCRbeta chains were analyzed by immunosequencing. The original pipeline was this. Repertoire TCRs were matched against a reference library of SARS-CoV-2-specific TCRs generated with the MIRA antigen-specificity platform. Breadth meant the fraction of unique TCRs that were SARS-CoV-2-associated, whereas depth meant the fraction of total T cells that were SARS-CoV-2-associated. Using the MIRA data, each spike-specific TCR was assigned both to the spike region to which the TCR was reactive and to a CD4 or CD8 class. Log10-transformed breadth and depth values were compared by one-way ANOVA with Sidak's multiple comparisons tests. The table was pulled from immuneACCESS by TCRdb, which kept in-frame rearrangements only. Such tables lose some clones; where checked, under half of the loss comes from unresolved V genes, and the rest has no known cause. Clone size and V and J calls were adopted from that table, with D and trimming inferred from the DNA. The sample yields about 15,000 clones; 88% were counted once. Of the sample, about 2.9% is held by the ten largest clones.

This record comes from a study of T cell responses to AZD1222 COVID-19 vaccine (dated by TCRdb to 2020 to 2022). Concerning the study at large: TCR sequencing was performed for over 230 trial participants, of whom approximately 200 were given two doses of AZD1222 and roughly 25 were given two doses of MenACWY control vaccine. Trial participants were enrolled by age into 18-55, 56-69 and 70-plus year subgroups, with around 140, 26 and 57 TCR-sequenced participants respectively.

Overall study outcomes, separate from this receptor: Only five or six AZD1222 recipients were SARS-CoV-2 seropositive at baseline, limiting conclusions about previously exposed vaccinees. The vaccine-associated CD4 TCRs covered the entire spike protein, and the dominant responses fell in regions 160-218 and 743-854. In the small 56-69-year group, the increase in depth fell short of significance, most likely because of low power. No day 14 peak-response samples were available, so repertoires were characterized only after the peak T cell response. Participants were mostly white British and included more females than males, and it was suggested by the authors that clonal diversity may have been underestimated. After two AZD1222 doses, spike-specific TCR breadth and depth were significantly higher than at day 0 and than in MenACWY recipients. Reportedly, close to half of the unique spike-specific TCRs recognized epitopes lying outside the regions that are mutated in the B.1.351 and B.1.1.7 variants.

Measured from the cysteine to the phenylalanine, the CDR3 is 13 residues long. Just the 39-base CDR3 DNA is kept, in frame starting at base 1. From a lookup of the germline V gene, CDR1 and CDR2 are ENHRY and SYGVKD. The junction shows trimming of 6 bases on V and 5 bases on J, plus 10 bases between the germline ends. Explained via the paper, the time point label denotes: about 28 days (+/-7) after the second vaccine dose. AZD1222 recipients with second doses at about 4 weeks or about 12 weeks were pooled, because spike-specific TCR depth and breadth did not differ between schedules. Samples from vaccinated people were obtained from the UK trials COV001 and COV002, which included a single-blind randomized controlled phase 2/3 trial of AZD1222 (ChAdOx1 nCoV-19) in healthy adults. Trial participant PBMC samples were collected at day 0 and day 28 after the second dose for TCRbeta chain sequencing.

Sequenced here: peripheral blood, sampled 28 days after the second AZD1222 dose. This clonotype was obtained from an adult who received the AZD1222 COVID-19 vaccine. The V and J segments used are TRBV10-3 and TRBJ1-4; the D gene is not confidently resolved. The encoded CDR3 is CAIRESGNEKLFF. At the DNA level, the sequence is TGTGCCATCAGGGAAAGCGGAAATGAAAAACTGTTTTTT.